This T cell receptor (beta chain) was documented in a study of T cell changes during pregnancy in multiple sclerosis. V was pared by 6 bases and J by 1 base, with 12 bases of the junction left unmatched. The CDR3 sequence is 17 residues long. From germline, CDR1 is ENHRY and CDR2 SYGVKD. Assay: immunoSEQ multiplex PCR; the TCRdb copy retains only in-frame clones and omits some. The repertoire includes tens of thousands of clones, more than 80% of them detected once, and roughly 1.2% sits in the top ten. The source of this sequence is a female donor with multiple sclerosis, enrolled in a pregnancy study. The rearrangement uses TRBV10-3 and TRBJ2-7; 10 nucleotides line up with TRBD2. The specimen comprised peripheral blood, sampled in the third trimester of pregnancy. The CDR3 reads CAIRKTKAGGQSYEQYF. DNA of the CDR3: TGTGCCATCAGAAAAACCAAAGCGGGAGGGCAGTCCTACGAGCAGTACTTC.